This is a list of T cell receptor beta chains from one sample in a study of cytomegalovirus exposure and HLA in healthy donors. Only in-frame clones appear in the TCRdb table, and some are missing; sequencing was by immunoSEQ multiplex PCR. The data hold some 140,000 clones, with 73% observed a single time. Input material: PBMCs. The receptor set was obtained from a middle-aged woman in good health and CMV-seronegative. Each CDR3 is given with its conserved first and last residue. Fields, in order: D gene, V gene, J gene, clone size, CDR3 protein, CDR3 DNA. The D gene is left open where the match is weak. Clone size is given for some rows only: seen once, a few or many times, or a class if the clone is expanded.

d_call: NA
v_call: TRBV6-6
j_call: TRBJ1-1
clone_size: NA
cdr3_aa: CASRVRKEEEAFF
cdr3_nt: TGTGCCAGCAGGGTCCGAAAGGAGGAGGAAGCTTTCTTT

d_call: TRBD1
v_call: TRBV7-8
j_call: TRBJ2-2
clone_size: NA
cdr3_aa: CASSLGGQVGLNTGELFF
cdr3_nt: TGTGCCAGCAGCTTAGGGGGACAGGTTGGACTTAACACCGGGGAGCTGTTTTTT

d_call: TRBD1
v_call: TRBV28
j_call: TRBJ1-5
clone_size: NA
cdr3_aa: CASSPTGGGNQPQHF
cdr3_nt: TGTGCCAGCAGCCCGACAGGGGGCGGCAATCAGCCCCAGCATTTT

d_call: NA
v_call: TRBV28
j_call: TRBJ2-3
clone_size: NA
cdr3_aa: CASTAITSTDTQYF
cdr3_nt: TGTGCCAGCACAGCGATTACTAGCACAGATACGCAGTATTTT

d_call: TRBD1
v_call: TRBV23-1
j_call: TRBJ1-4
clone_size: NA
cdr3_aa: CASSQDHGGTANEKLFF
cdr3_nt: TGCGCCAGCAGTCAAGATCATGGGGGGACAGCAAATGAAAAACTGTTTTTT

d_call: NA
v_call: TRBV7-2
j_call: TRBJ1-1
clone_size: NA
cdr3_aa: CASSTDPGHRNTEAFF
cdr3_nt: TGTGCCAGCAGCACAGATCCGGGACACAGGAACACTGAAGCTTTCTTT

d_call: NA
v_call: TRBV4-1
j_call: TRBJ1-1
clone_size: NA
cdr3_aa: CASSRQNTEAFF
cdr3_nt: TGCGCCAGCAGCCGACAGAACACTGAAGCTTTCTTT

d_call: NA
v_call: TRBV6-5
j_call: TRBJ2-7
clone_size: few
cdr3_aa: CASSYSRGDYEQYF
cdr3_nt: TGTGCCAGCAGTTACTCCAGGGGAGACTACGAGCAGTACTTC

d_call: NA
v_call: TRBV5-5
j_call: TRBJ1-4
clone_size: few
cdr3_aa: CASKAPTGGNEKLFF
cdr3_nt: TGTGCCAGCAAGGCCCCGACAGGAGGTAATGAAAAACTGTTTTTT

d_call: NA
v_call: TRBV4-1
j_call: TRBJ2-3
clone_size: NA
cdr3_aa: CASSSRFGTDTQYF
cdr3_nt: TGCGCCAGCAGCTCTAGATTTGGCACAGATACGCAGTATTTT

d_call: TRBD1
v_call: TRBV6-5
j_call: TRBJ1-1
clone_size: few
cdr3_aa: CASRTTGESAEAFF
cdr3_nt: TGTGCCAGCAGAACCACAGGGGAAAGCGCTGAAGCTTTCTTT

d_call: TRBD1
v_call: TRBV7-2
j_call: TRBJ2-3
clone_size: once
cdr3_aa: CASSSDRVVGDTQYF
cdr3_nt: TGTGCCAGCAGCTCCGACAGGGTAGTGGGAGATACGCAGTATTTT

d_call: TRBD1
v_call: TRBV7-2
j_call: TRBJ1-2
clone_size: NA
cdr3_aa: CASSSGTVDGYTF
cdr3_nt: TGTGCCAGCAGCTCGGGGACAGTAGATGGCTACACCTTC

d_call: TRBD2
v_call: TRBV6-1
j_call: TRBJ2-7
clone_size: NA
cdr3_aa: CASSKRGGGPGEQYF
cdr3_nt: TGTGCCAGCAGTAAAAGAGGCGGGGGACCCGGGGAGCAGTACTTC

d_call: NA
v_call: TRBV19
j_call: TRBJ1-6
clone_size: NA
cdr3_aa: CASSIKTYEPLHF
cdr3_nt: TGTGCCAGTAGTATAAAAACTTACGAACCCCTCCACTTT

d_call: TRBD1
v_call: TRBV10-3
j_call: TRBJ1-1
clone_size: NA
cdr3_aa: CAISEPGTGNTEAFF
cdr3_nt: TGTGCCATCAGTGAGCCCGGGACAGGGAACACTGAAGCTTTCTTT

d_call: NA
v_call: TRBV11-2
j_call: TRBJ2-5
clone_size: NA
cdr3_aa: CASSFSGSQETQYF
cdr3_nt: TGTGCCAGCAGCTTCTCTGGGAGCCAAGAGACCCAGTACTTC

d_call: NA
v_call: TRBV10-1
j_call: TRBJ2-2
clone_size: few
cdr3_aa: CASSESGGAGELFF
cdr3_nt: TGCGCCAGCAGTGAATCTGGCGGGGCCGGGGAGCTGTTTTTT

d_call: TRBD1
v_call: TRBV5-1
j_call: TRBJ1-1
clone_size: NA
cdr3_aa: CASSLRRADDRDRNDDAFF
cdr3_nt: TGCGCCAGCAGCTTGCGCCGTGCGGACGACCGGGACAGGAATGATGACGCTTTCTTT

d_call: NA
v_call: TRBV6-1
j_call: TRBJ1-1
clone_size: NA
cdr3_aa: CAGSEEIKVSRGATEAFF
cdr3_nt: TGTGCCGGCAGTGAAGAGATCAAGGTCTCGCGGGGCGCCACTGAAGCTTTCTTT

d_call: TRBD2
v_call: TRBV6-1
j_call: TRBJ2-5
clone_size: few
cdr3_aa: CASRVLSGVKETQYF
cdr3_nt: TGTGCCAGCAGGGTTTTGAGCGGGGTCAAAGAGACCCAGTACTTC

d_call: TRBD1
v_call: TRBV27
j_call: TRBJ1-5
clone_size: NA
cdr3_aa: CASSLRQGNDQPQHF
cdr3_nt: TGTGCCAGCAGTTTGAGACAGGGCAATGATCAGCCCCAGCATTTT

d_call: TRBD1
v_call: TRBV6-1
j_call: TRBJ1-2
clone_size: NA
cdr3_aa: CASGAGTGNGYTF
cdr3_nt: TGTGCCAGCGGAGCGGGGACAGGGAATGGCTACACCTTC

d_call: NA
v_call: TRBV28
j_call: TRBJ1-1
clone_size: once
cdr3_aa: CASSPSRGAFF
cdr3_nt: TGTGCCAGCAGCCCTAGCAGGGGAGCTTTCTTT

d_call: TRBD2
v_call: TRBV5-1
j_call: TRBJ2-3
clone_size: once
cdr3_aa: CASSLGTSGLDTQYF
cdr3_nt: TGCGCCAGCAGCCTCGGGACTAGCGGACTTGATACGCAGTATTTT

d_call: NA
v_call: TRBV18
j_call: TRBJ1-1
clone_size: NA
cdr3_aa: CASASLQGDTEAFF
cdr3_nt: TGTGCCAGCGCCTCTCTACAGGGAGACACTGAAGCTTTCTTT

d_call: NA
v_call: TRBV11-3
j_call: TRBJ2-1
clone_size: few
cdr3_aa: CASSLVAGAPYNEQFF
cdr3_nt: TGTGCCAGCAGCTTAGTGGCGGGGGCCCCATACAATGAGCAGTTCTTC

d_call: NA
v_call: TRBV18
j_call: TRBJ2-1
clone_size: NA
cdr3_aa: CASSPWGVSYNEQFF
cdr3_nt: TGTGCCAGCTCACCCTGGGGGGTTTCCTACAATGAGCAGTTCTTC

d_call: TRBD1
v_call: TRBV28
j_call: TRBJ1-4
clone_size: NA
cdr3_aa: CASSLPGQGIEKLFF
cdr3_nt: TGTGCCAGCAGCTTACCGGGACAGGGAATAGAAAAACTGTTTTTT

d_call: TRBD2
v_call: TRBV13
j_call: TRBJ2-1
clone_size: NA
cdr3_aa: CASSLHIAGELYSDEQFF
cdr3_nt: TGTGCCAGCAGCTTACACATAGCGGGGGAACTCTACAGTGATGAGCAGTTCTTC

d_call: TRBD2
v_call: TRBV30
j_call: TRBJ2-3
clone_size: NA
cdr3_aa: CAPKRGRTQYF
cdr3_nt: TGTGCCCCCAAGCGGGGACGTACGCAGTATTTT

d_call: TRBD1
v_call: TRBV19
j_call: TRBJ1-1
clone_size: NA
cdr3_aa: CASSIGRTGGKNTEAFF
cdr3_nt: TGTGCCAGTAGTATAGGGAGGACAGGGGGAAAGAACACTGAAGCTTTCTTT

d_call: NA
v_call: TRBV7-7
j_call: TRBJ2-1
clone_size: NA
cdr3_aa: CASSAGGYNEQFF
cdr3_nt: TGTGCTAGCAGCGCTGGGGGGTACAATGAGCAGTTCTTC

d_call: NA
v_call: TRBV10-3
j_call: TRBJ2-7
clone_size: NA
cdr3_aa: CASGPLGGYEQYF
cdr3_nt: TGTGCCAGCGGACCACTAGGTGGTTACGAGCAGTACTTC

d_call: TRBD1
v_call: TRBV28
j_call: TRBJ2-3
clone_size: once
cdr3_aa: CASSLVGGGDTQYF
cdr3_nt: TGTGCCAGCAGTTTGGTAGGGGGCGGAGATACGCAGTATTTT

d_call: NA
v_call: TRBV18
j_call: TRBJ2-3
clone_size: NA
cdr3_aa: CASSQDSITDTQYF
cdr3_nt: TGTGCCAGCTCACAGGACAGTATCACAGATACGCAGTATTTT

d_call: NA
v_call: TRBV19
j_call: TRBJ1-2
clone_size: NA
cdr3_aa: CASHQGSVGYTF
cdr3_nt: TGTGCCAGTCATCAGGGTAGTGTTGGCTACACCTTC

d_call: TRBD1
v_call: TRBV5-1
j_call: TRBJ1-2
clone_size: few
cdr3_aa: CASRGDSSYGYTF
cdr3_nt: TGCGCCAGCAGAGGGGACAGCTCCTATGGCTACACCTTC

d_call: TRBD1
v_call: TRBV5-6
j_call: TRBJ1-1
clone_size: few
cdr3_aa: CASSSLSQGSTEAFF
cdr3_nt: TGTGCCAGCAGCTCTTTATCACAGGGGAGCACTGAAGCTTTCTTT

d_call: TRBD1
v_call: TRBV28
j_call: TRBJ1-4
clone_size: NA
cdr3_aa: CASNGQGVGGEKLFF
cdr3_nt: TGTGCCAGCAATGGACAGGGAGTCGGTGGTGAAAAACTGTTTTTT

d_call: NA
v_call: TRBV11-2
j_call: TRBJ1-6
clone_size: NA
cdr3_aa: CASSRTDEGSPLHF
cdr3_nt: TGTGCCAGCAGCCGGACAGATGAAGGGTCACCCCTCCACTTT

d_call: NA
v_call: TRBV5-4
j_call: TRBJ2-6
clone_size: NA
cdr3_aa: CASSSRGPGANVLTF
cdr3_nt: TGTGCCAGCAGCTCCAGGGGTCCTGGGGCCAACGTCCTGACTTTC

d_call: TRBD2
v_call: TRBV19
j_call: TRBJ2-1
clone_size: NA
cdr3_aa: CASSIDVSGGYNEQFF
cdr3_nt: TGTGCCAGTAGTATAGATGTTAGCGGGGGGTACAATGAGCAGTTCTTC

d_call: NA
v_call: TRBV6-5
j_call: TRBJ1-2
clone_size: NA
cdr3_aa: CASSYFRVDYGYTF
cdr3_nt: TGTGCCAGCAGTTACTTCAGGGTCGACTATGGCTACACCTTC

d_call: TRBD2
v_call: TRBV12-5
j_call: TRBJ2-7
clone_size: NA
cdr3_aa: CASGPWRAGVTYEQYF
cdr3_nt: TGTGCTAGTGGTCCTTGGCGGGCGGGGGTTACCTACGAGCAGTACTTC

d_call: NA
v_call: TRBV5-8
j_call: TRBJ2-7
clone_size: NA
cdr3_aa: CASRGQVFSYEQYF
cdr3_nt: TGTGCCAGCAGGGGGCAGGTATTCTCCTACGAGCAGTACTTC

d_call: NA
v_call: TRBV13
j_call: TRBJ1-3
clone_size: NA
cdr3_aa: CASSSSAFSAGNTIYF
cdr3_nt: TGTGCCAGCAGCTCGAGCGCGTTTTCAGCCGGAAACACCATATATTTT

d_call: NA
v_call: TRBV2
j_call: TRBJ1-1
clone_size: NA
cdr3_aa: CASLGPGMNTEAFF
cdr3_nt: TGTGCCAGCCTGGGCCCGGGAATGAACACTGAAGCTTTCTTT